These T cell receptor beta chains were read from a single sample in a study of coeliac disease. The repertoire was sequenced with immunoSEQ multiplex PCR; TCRdb's copy has only in-frame clones and lacks some. The top ten clones hold about an eighth of a sample with some 1,700 clones, about three quarters of them seen once. The sample was lymphocytes from the gut lamina propria. These receptor sequences come from a human donor without celiac disease. The CDR3 runs from the conserved cysteine through the conserved F or W. The D gene is left open where the match is weak. Where a row states a size, it is once, few, many or the class of an expanded clone; other rows omit it.

abundance: .
j_gene: TRBJ2-5
d_gene: .
v_gene: TRBV28
CDR3aa: CASSAGDLETQYF
CDR3nt: TGTGCCAGCAGTGCAGGGGATTTGGAGACCCAGTACTTC

abundance: once
j_gene: TRBJ1-5
d_gene: TRBD1
v_gene: TRBV27
CDR3aa: CASSSIGQGKRHF
CDR3nt: TGTGCCAGCAGTTCCATTGGACAGGGCAAAAGGCATTTT

abundance: few
j_gene: TRBJ2-5
d_gene: .
v_gene: TRBV9
CDR3aa: CASSVFEGTLETQYF
CDR3nt: TGTGCCAGCAGCGTATTTGAGGGGACTTTGGAGACCCAGTACTTC

abundance: .
j_gene: TRBJ2-1
d_gene: .
v_gene: TRBV30
CDR3aa: CAWGTAGTFPYNEQFF
CDR3nt: TGTGCCTGGGGGACAGCCGGGACTTTCCCCTACAATGAGCAGTTCTTC

abundance: .
j_gene: TRBJ2-5
d_gene: TRBD1
v_gene: TRBV2
CDR3aa: CASSRDSQETQYF
CDR3nt: TGTGCCAGCAGTCGGGACAGTCAAGAGACCCAGTACTTC

abundance: .
j_gene: TRBJ2-3
d_gene: TRBD2
v_gene: TRBV2
CDR3aa: CAEGGGGTDTQYF
CDR3nt: TGTGCCGAGGGCGGGGGTGGGACAGATACGCAGTATTTT

abundance: .
j_gene: TRBJ2-5
d_gene: TRBD1
v_gene: TRBV7-9
CDR3aa: CASSWDRGQETQYF
CDR3nt: TGTGCCAGCAGCTGGGACAGGGGGCAGGAGACCCAGTACTTC

abundance: .
j_gene: TRBJ1-2
d_gene: .
v_gene: TRBV28
CDR3aa: CASTLTAEDGGYTF
CDR3nt: TGTGCCAGCACTCTGACAGCCGAAGACGGTGGCTACACCTTC

abundance: .
j_gene: TRBJ1-1
d_gene: .
v_gene: TRBV28
CDR3aa: CASSPLYEGDTEAFF
CDR3nt: TGTGCCAGCAGTCCGCTTTATGAAGGGGACACTGAAGCTTTCTTT

abundance: .
j_gene: TRBJ1-1
d_gene: .
v_gene: TRBV28
CDR3aa: CASSLSSDIPRNTEAFF
CDR3nt: TGTGCCAGCAGTTTAAGTTCGGACATTCCACGGAACACTGAAGCTTTCTTT

abundance: .
j_gene: TRBJ2-3
d_gene: TRBD2
v_gene: TRBV19
CDR3aa: CASSGGLARTDTQYF
CDR3nt: TGTGCCAGTAGTGGCGGACTAGCGAGGACAGATACGCAGTATTTT

abundance: once
j_gene: TRBJ1-2
d_gene: .
v_gene: TRBV21-1
CDR3aa: CASIKGAYGYTF
CDR3nt: TGTGCCAGCATAAAAGGGGCCTATGGCTACACCTTC

abundance: .
j_gene: TRBJ2-2
d_gene: .
v_gene: TRBV19
CDR3aa: CASSPGTTNTGELFF
CDR3nt: TGTGCCAGTAGTCCCGGGACAACAAACACCGGGGAGCTGTTTTTT

abundance: .
j_gene: TRBJ2-7
d_gene: .
v_gene: TRBV7-9
CDR3aa: CASSLRDEQYF
CDR3nt: TGTGCCAGCAGCTTGAGGGACGAGCAGTACTTC

abundance: few
j_gene: TRBJ1-2
d_gene: TRBD1
v_gene: TRBV2
CDR3aa: CASSDRTGFGYTF
CDR3nt: TGTGCCAGCAGTGACAGGACAGGGTTCGGCTACACCTTC

abundance: few
j_gene: TRBJ2-7
d_gene: TRBD2
v_gene: TRBV10-3
CDR3aa: CAISGTSGPTSYEQYF
CDR3nt: TGTGCCATCAGTGGCACTAGCGGGCCGACCTCCTACGAGCAGTACTTC

abundance: .
j_gene: TRBJ2-7
d_gene: .
v_gene: TRBV7-2
CDR3aa: CASSLARSSLRAYEQYF
CDR3nt: TGTGCCAGCAGCTTAGCGCGGTCTAGCTTAAGGGCCTACGAGCAGTACTTC

abundance: .
j_gene: TRBJ2-5
d_gene: TRBD2
v_gene: TRBV4-2
CDR3aa: CASSQDRSGRTQYF
CDR3nt: TGTGCCAGCAGCCAAGATCGAAGCGGGAGGACCCAGTACTTC

abundance: .
j_gene: TRBJ1-2
d_gene: TRBD1
v_gene: TRBV7-6
CDR3aa: CASSLVETGGADGYTF
CDR3nt: TGTGCCAGCAGCTTAGTCGAAACAGGGGGCGCGGATGGCTACACCTTC

abundance: .
j_gene: TRBJ2-1
d_gene: .
v_gene: TRBV20-1
CDR3aa: CSARSDEQFF
CDR3nt: TGCAGTGCTAGGAGCGATGAGCAGTTCTTC

abundance: .
j_gene: TRBJ2-5
d_gene: TRBD2
v_gene: TRBV27
CDR3aa: CASSLIGRLAGVWETQYF
CDR3nt: TGTGCCAGCAGTTTAATTGGACGGCTAGCGGGAGTATGGGAGACCCAGTACTTC

abundance: .
j_gene: TRBJ2-6
d_gene: TRBD2
v_gene: TRBV29-1
CDR3aa: CSPIGPIRGAGANVLTF
CDR3nt: TGCAGCCCTATTGGGCCGATTCGGGGGGCTGGGGCCAACGTCCTGACTTTC

abundance: .
j_gene: TRBJ1-5
d_gene: TRBD1
v_gene: TRBV7-8
CDR3aa: CASREQGAGNQPQHF
CDR3nt: TGTGCCAGCAGAGAACAGGGGGCTGGGAATCAGCCCCAGCATTTT

abundance: few
j_gene: TRBJ2-7
d_gene: TRBD1
v_gene: TRBV11-1
CDR3aa: CASSSPGQGYEQYF
CDR3nt: TGTGCCAGCAGCTCCCCTGGACAGGGCTACGAGCAGTACTTC

abundance: .
j_gene: TRBJ2-1
d_gene: .
v_gene: TRBV21-1
CDR3aa: CASRVRLATPSDNEQFF
CDR3nt: TGTGCCAGCAGGGTCCGGCTAGCTACACCTTCCGACAATGAGCAGTTCTTC

abundance: .
j_gene: TRBJ2-5
d_gene: .
v_gene: TRBV5-1
CDR3aa: CASSLVAEETQYF
CDR3nt: TGCGCCAGCAGCTTGGTAGCGGAAGAGACCCAGTACTTC

abundance: .
j_gene: TRBJ1-5
d_gene: .
v_gene: TRBV30
CDR3aa: CAWSGAINQPQHF
CDR3nt: TGTGCCTGGAGTGGGGCAATAAATCAGCCCCAGCATTTT

abundance: few
j_gene: TRBJ2-7
d_gene: TRBD1
v_gene: TRBV6-1
CDR3aa: CASSARDRAAYEQYF
CDR3nt: TGTGCCAGCAGTGCACGGGACAGGGCGGCCTACGAGCAGTACTTC

abundance: few
j_gene: TRBJ2-3
d_gene: .
v_gene: TRBV19
CDR3aa: CASRQKGVADTQYF
CDR3nt: TGTGCCAGTAGACAAAAAGGGGTTGCAGATACGCAGTATTTT

abundance: .
j_gene: TRBJ2-1
d_gene: TRBD1
v_gene: TRBV27
CDR3aa: CASSSRWGQGTYNEQFF
CDR3nt: TGTGCCAGCAGTTCACGCTGGGGACAGGGAACTTACAATGAGCAGTTCTTC

abundance: few
j_gene: TRBJ2-1
d_gene: TRBD2
v_gene: TRBV7-2
CDR3aa: CASSPSLAANEQFF
CDR3nt: TGTGCCAGCAGCCCTTCACTAGCGGCTAATGAGCAGTTCTTC

abundance: once
j_gene: TRBJ2-4
d_gene: .
v_gene: TRBV6-6
CDR3aa: CASSPGLAKNIQYF
CDR3nt: TGTGCCAGCAGCCCAGGACTAGCCAAAAACATTCAGTACTTC

abundance: .
j_gene: TRBJ2-1
d_gene: TRBD2
v_gene: TRBV7-8
CDR3aa: CASSPYTSGSYNEQFF
CDR3nt: TGTGCCAGCAGCCCATACACTAGCGGTTCCTACAATGAGCAGTTCTTC

abundance: .
j_gene: TRBJ2-1
d_gene: TRBD2
v_gene: TRBV19
CDR3aa: CASSILASGMLNNEQFF
CDR3nt: TGTGCCAGTAGTATACTTGCTAGCGGGATGTTGAACAATGAGCAGTTCTTC

abundance: .
j_gene: TRBJ2-7
d_gene: TRBD1
v_gene: TRBV28
CDR3aa: CASSSHKDRGYEQYF
CDR3nt: TGTGCCAGCAGTTCGCACAAGGACAGGGGCTACGAGCAGTACTTC

abundance: few
j_gene: TRBJ2-7
d_gene: TRBD1
v_gene: TRBV11-2
CDR3aa: CASSLIRSTGTGVYEQYF
CDR3nt: TGTGCCAGCAGCCTCATTAGGAGCACCGGGACAGGGGTTTACGAGCAGTACTTC

abundance: .
j_gene: TRBJ1-2
d_gene: TRBD1
v_gene: TRBV7-2
CDR3aa: CASSASGTGSYGYTF
CDR3nt: TGTGCCAGCAGCGCCTCGGGGACAGGGAGCTATGGCTACACCTTC

abundance: .
j_gene: TRBJ2-5
d_gene: TRBD1
v_gene: TRBV10-3
CDR3aa: CAIRRDRETQYF
CDR3nt: TGTGCCATCAGGAGGGACAGGGAGACCCAGTACTTC

abundance: .
j_gene: TRBJ2-3
d_gene: TRBD1
v_gene: TRBV11-2
CDR3aa: CASSRTGGAADTQYF
CDR3nt: TGTGCCAGCAGCCGGACAGGGGGCGCGGCAGATACGCAGTATTTT

abundance: .
j_gene: TRBJ2-1
d_gene: TRBD2
v_gene: TRBV5-1
CDR3aa: CASSLGLAAYSRGEQFF
CDR3nt: TGCGCCAGCAGCTTAGGACTAGCGGCGTACTCCAGGGGGGAGCAGTTCTTC

abundance: .
j_gene: TRBJ2-1
d_gene: TRBD2
v_gene: TRBV7-6
CDR3aa: CASSISGLAGSNEQFF
CDR3nt: TGTGCCAGCAGCATTAGCGGACTAGCGGGAAGCAATGAGCAGTTCTTC

abundance: .
j_gene: TRBJ1-4
d_gene: TRBD1
v_gene: TRBV6-4
CDR3aa: CASSFRTGSRGNEKLFF
CDR3nt: TGTGCCAGCAGTTTCAGGACAGGCAGTCGTGGTAATGAAAAACTGTTTTTT

abundance: .
j_gene: TRBJ2-7
d_gene: .
v_gene: TRBV10-3
CDR3aa: CAISESGIGGKGQYF
CDR3nt: TGTGCCATCAGTGAGTCGGGAATAGGGGGTAAGGGGCAGTACTTC

abundance: .
j_gene: TRBJ2-1
d_gene: TRBD2
v_gene: TRBV10-3
CDR3aa: CAMRGLAHEQFF
CDR3nt: TGTGCCATGAGAGGACTAGCCCATGAGCAGTTCTTC

abundance: .
j_gene: TRBJ2-1
d_gene: TRBD2
v_gene: TRBV12-5
CDR3aa: CASGNSRTSGGYEQFF
CDR3nt: TGTGCTAGTGGTAACTCCCGGACTAGCGGCGGCTATGAGCAGTTCTTC

abundance: .
j_gene: TRBJ2-5
d_gene: .
v_gene: TRBV5-1
CDR3aa: CASWRTSGSQETQYF
CDR3nt: TGCGCCAGTTGGCGTACCAGCGGGTCACAAGAGACCCAGTACTTC